This TCR beta chain was recorded in a study of cytomegalovirus exposure and HLA in healthy donors (dated by TCRdb to about 2017). Regarding the research as a whole: According to an earlier analysis of 587 of the donors, about 179 million T cells yielded 90 million to 130 million unique TCR beta sequences and about 300 Gb of sequence data. Across 300 to 500 genotyped donors of the cohort, an average of roughly 200,000 unique TCR beta nucleotide sequences per donor were sequenced, and 15% to 20% of those sequences were non-productive. The aim of the study was to test whether cataloging public T cell receptors could identify signatures of past pathogen exposure. All discovery cohort repertoires had been generated using a single sequencing platform. Class I and class II HLA loci were covered by the typing at four-digit resolution. Typing coverage varied by locus: 629-630 donors for A, B, C, DRB1 and DQB1; some 520 for DQA1; over 600 for DPA1; 400 to 480 for DPB1. Among the roughly 400 genotyped donors, around 79% belonged to the genetic ancestry cluster associated with self-reported Caucasian donors. A separate validation cohort of 90 to 150 different subjects was used in addition to the approximately 640-subject first cohort. The T cell repertoires of several hundred subjects were profiled by immunosequencing and related to cytomegalovirus serostatus. An early release that covered about 600 HLA-typed donors contained approximately 300 gigabases of sequencing data and roughly 84 million unique TCR sequences. An earlier analysis of roughly 600 of the donors used high-throughput TCR beta sequencing to judge whether each TCR beta V gene segment behaved as functional or pseudogenic. A later genetic analysis used genome-wide SNP genotypes for about 55% of the 666 donors, treating that subset as a discovery cohort. Rather than using new phenotypic data, the later analysis identified candidate immune exposures from TCR beta sequences and from how often those sequences occurred across donors. Donor age, sex, ethnicity and CMV serostatus were collected together with the repertoire data. The study combined high-throughput TCR immunosequencing, statistical association of individual TCRs with disease status, and machine learning to predict cytomegalovirus infection status. Because of strong linkage in the cohort, roughly five DR-DQ haplotypes were treated as single units for association and clustering. In a later analysis, previously published TCR beta repertoires from hundreds of donors were re-analyzed and high-resolution HLA genotyping was added so that TCR occurrence patterns could be studied. On the study overall, not on this receptor specifically: Roughly uniform sequencing depth across donors was assumed in presence/absence analyses, although this assumption may not hold. Because counts were too low, 15 to 20 rarely observed V segments, including chromosome 9 orphons, were excluded from the earlier analysis of roughly 580 of the donors. A further reported finding was that TCR beta sequences accurately predicted the HLA-A and HLA-B alleles for most subjects in the first cohort. In vitro tests confirmed that a few of the cytomegalovirus-associated TCR beta chains recognize cytomegalovirus antigens. According to the authors, the approach could potentially be generalized to other disease states and immunological phenotypes. Strong co-occurrence of HLA alleles, especially DR and DQ, made assigning TCR associations to individual alleles difficult. The study listed around 160 TCR beta chains as associated with cytomegalovirus. The only immune exposure information available for the cohort was CMV serostatus. A cluster of highly shared sequence variants was judged likely to be a technical artifact of the sequencing pipeline. In a later analysis, most CMV-associated TCR beta chains were found to appear HLA-restricted, with HLA associations seemingly driven largely by CMV exposure. Linkage disequilibrium might explain the correlated functional status among segregating V segments, but an unknown experimental factor could not be ruled out. In a later analysis, the rate of TCR association differed among HLA loci, with DRB1 alleles having the most associated TCRs and HLA-C alleles having the fewest. In a later analysis, HLA-associated TCR beta chains showed more clonal expansion and lower generation probabilities than non-associated chains that were equally common. Compared with the roughly 710-donor mean, donors in an Asian-associated ancestry cluster had fewer N-insertions in productive TCRs, according to a later genetic analysis. In an earlier analysis of around 600 of the donors, most TCR beta V segments appeared in productive rearrangements about 87% or about 30% of the time, broadly matching IMGT annotations. In both the original and validation cohorts, the classifier was reported to diagnose cytomegalovirus status with high specificity and sensitivity. Most TCR sequences were seen in very few donors, while some public TCRs were found in many individuals. The 87-base-pair reads could not distinguish some IMGT-functional V segments, including TRBV6-2 and TRBV6-3, so those segments were excluded. V-gene and J-gene trimming of TCR beta chains was associated with a missense DCLRE1C variant in a later genetic analysis, and the association was replicated in an independent cohort. A later analysis associated approximately 17,000 TCR beta sequences with specific HLA alleles at a false discovery rate of 0.05. Several of the top co-occurrence clusters appeared to be linked to parvovirus B19, influenza, CMV and Epstein-Barr virus, according to a later analysis. Because some donors lacked HLA typing at each locus, the association tests relied only on the typed subset. This cohort had only TCR beta chains sequenced, and the lack of alpha or paired-chain data limited which features could be detected.

About this clone: Its specific antigen is unknown. The sample holds no much larger clone one base away, and base qualities are not on file.

The cohort was made up of approximately 670 healthy bone marrow donors. At the time of sampling, every cohort member was nominally healthy, though immune exposures that went unrecorded were likely present. The donor tested CMV seropositive, placing the donor among the roughly 300 seropositive members of the cohort. A peripheral blood sample was provided by each donor, and peripheral blood mononuclear cells were used for TCR beta sequencing. Genomic DNA was extracted from the blood cell samples with the Qiagen DNeasy Blood Extraction Kit. Library prep was done by the immunoSEQ multiplex PCR assay. A mixture of 60 forward primers for TCR Vbeta segments and 13 reverse primers for TCR Jbeta segments was used in the multiplex PCR. Amplification of the CDR3 region of rearranged TCR beta genes was performed with a multiplex PCR assay on genomic DNA. Amplified TCR beta libraries were sequenced as 87-base-pair reads on the Illumina HiSeq System. Per the source publication's procedure: A later analysis tallied 75 million to 95 million unique TCR beta chains across the 666 repertoires, and approximately 9.9 million of those chains were shared by two or more donors. To remove PCR and sequencing errors, raw reads were error-corrected and collapsed into unique sequences using a nearest-neighbor algorithm that merged closely related sequences. CDR3 sequences were aligned to IMGT reference sequences to assign V, D and J gene segments. Each retained sequence needed at least a six-nucleotide match to both a V gene segment and a J gene segment. Rearrangements were called productive when the CDR3 lacked stop codons and stayed in frame with V and J; all others were non-productive. CDR3 was defined according to IMGT convention as the region running from the second conserved V-encoded cysteine to the conserved J-encoded phenylalanine. The earlier analysis of 587 of the donors excluded sequences that lacked an unambiguous match to a single V gene segment. In an earlier analysis of approximately 590 of the donors, a V segment was called functional when productive rearrangements were above 56.7%, and segregating when the standard deviation between donors exceeded 5%. A statistical classification framework was built for diagnosing cytomegalovirus status from the catalog of TCR beta chain sequences. A later analysis assigned V and J genes by comparing TCR nucleotide sequences with IMGT/GENE-DB human TR gene sequences. Using the TCRdist pipeline, a later analysis assigned CDR3 sequences along with most-parsimonious VDJ recombination scenarios. In a later analysis, each TCR beta chain was defined by its CDR3 amino acid sequence together with its V-gene family, and reads lacking a unique V-gene family were excluded. In a later analysis, several hundred highly shared, low-generation-probability nucleotide sequences were removed to address suspected cross-contamination and a sequencing artifact. A later analysis calculated a clonal expansion index for each public chain from normalized within-repertoire ranks of inferred template counts. In a later analysis, generation probabilities were computed using a VDJ recombination model fitted to out-of-frame rearrangements, and the results were checked against IGoR. In a later analysis, hypergeometric tests were used to score TCR-TCR, TCR-HLA and TCR-CMV co-occurrence, with a repertoire-size bias correction applied to TCR pairs. A later analysis estimated false discovery rates by permuting HLA or CMV assignments 20 times. In a later analysis, co-occurring TCRs were grouped using DBSCAN, with TCRdist sequence similarity added in when clustering inside HLA-allele-positive subsets. Co-occurrence clustering excluded repertoires with fewer than 30,000 or more than 120,000 public chains, plus five with anomalous nucleotide sharing. Held by TCRdb, this immuneACCESS table contains in-frame sequences only and omits some clones. Under half of the omission traces to an unresolved V gene where checked; the cause of the rest is unknown. V, J and clone size reflect that table, while D and trimming were determined from the DNA. This sample lists roughly 100,000 clones; roughly four fifths were detected once. The ten biggest clones cover roughly 9.6% of the sample.

The junction shows trimming of 5 bases on V and 5 bases on J, and the gene matches do not reach 9 bases of it. Per the germline V gene (reference sequence), SGHAT is the CDR1 and FQDESV is the CDR2. CDR3 length: 15 amino acids, cysteine to phenylalanine. Only the CDR3 DNA is retained, 45 bases long and in frame from the first base. The sequenced material came from PBMCs. In this chain, TRBV11-1 is recombined with TRBJ1-5; the junction holds 7 bases that match TRBD1. The TCR sequence derives from a male donor in good health and CMV-seropositive. The CDR3 protein is CASSHRGPPDQPQHF. The DNA sequence is TGTGCCAGCAGCCACAGGGGACCTCCCGATCAGCCCCAGCATTTT.